Below, 29 T cell receptor beta chains from the same sample are listed, as sequenced in a study of cytomegalovirus exposure and HLA in healthy donors. The PCR had 60 Vbeta and 13 Jbeta primers. Generated by immunoSEQ multiplex PCR, the TCRdb table keeps only in-frame clones and is missing some. The repertoire has roughly 130,000 clones, more than 70% of them found once; the top ten carry less than 1.5%. The sequenced sample consisted of PBMCs. All receptors derive from a male donor in good health and CMV-seropositive.

This rearrangement joins TRBV5-4 to TRBJ2-2; no clear D. Germline lookup yields CDR1 SGHNT and CDR2 YYREEE (reference sequence). The CDR3 totals 14 residues. With 9 bases removed from V and 1 base from J, the gap between germline ends came to 13 bases. The CDR3, as DNA: TGTGCCACCCCAGCTGGCGGGAACACCGGGGAGCTGTTTTTT. Residues: CATPAGGNTGELFF.

The V gene is TRBV28, the J gene TRBJ1-2; no clear D gene. There are 13 residues in the CDR3. The germline CDR1 and CDR2 sequences are MDHEN and SYDVKM. V shed 3 bases and J shed 13 bases, with 18 bases lying between them. CDR3 in DNA: TGTGCCAGCAGTTTCTCGAGGTCCAAAGACTGCACCTTC. This gives the protein CASSFSRSKDCTF.

CDR3 protein: CASSPPGGQPQHF. The CDR3 DNA reads TGTGCCAGCTCACCACCGGGAGGTCAGCCCCAGCATTTT. This chain links TRBV18 with TRBJ1-5; D is undetermined. The CDR3 runs 13 residues. Germline-derived CDR1 and CDR2 are KGHSH and LQKENI. Between the trimmed V and J ends, which lost 0 bases and 6 bases, there was a span of 6 bases.

The chain couples TRBV11-2 to TRBJ2-1; tentative D call: TRBD1 (6 bases). This CDR3 contains 15 residues. With 1 base removed from V and 3 bases from J, the gap between germline ends came to 10 bases. Germline CDR1 reads SGHAT; CDR2 reads FQNNGV. CDR3 sequence: CASSLGQGLYNEQFF. In DNA form, the CDR3 reads TGTGCCAGCAGCTTAGGGCAGGGGCTCTACAATGAGCAGTTCTTC.

The chain combines TRBV7-2 with TRBJ2-2; 7 nucleotides line up with TRBD2. From germline, CDR1 is SGHTA and CDR2 FQGNSA. The CDR3 has 15 residues. Trimming cost V 3 bases and J 7 bases; bases outside gene matches: 8. CDR3 sequence: CASSLGGLGGGELFF. In DNA form, the CDR3 reads TGTGCCAGCAGCTTGGGAGGGCTAGGTGGCGGGGAGCTGTTTTTT.

The rearrangement uses TRBV5-4 and TRBJ2-3; 15 bases fit TRBD2. The J segment lost 4 bases and the V segment lost 4 bases, leaving 4 bases of the junction unmatched. The germline V gene has CDR1 SGHNT and CDR2 YYREEE (reference sequence). The CDR3 is 16 amino acids. CDR3 residues: CASSQGTSGRPDTQYF. In DNA form, the CDR3 reads TGTGCCAGCAGCCAAGGGACTAGCGGGAGGCCAGATACGCAGTATTTT.

As for this clone: Other DNA variants within this sample encode the same CDR3. This chain links TRBV20-1 with TRBJ2-7, with D perhaps TRBD1 (6 bases). Trimming removed 4 bases at V and 3 bases at J, with 7 bases between. This CDR3 is 11 amino acids long. Germline loops: CDR1 DFQATT, CDR2 SNEGSKA (reference sequence). The CDR3 nucleotides read TGCAGTGCTATACAGGGCTACGAGCAGTACTTC. Protein: CSAIQGYEQYF.

The V and J genes are TRBV27 and TRBJ2-2; a possible D gene is TRBD2 (6 bases). V gave up 8 bases and J gave up 2 bases, with 12 bases separating them. The CDR3 consists of 14 residues. The germline CDR1 and CDR2 sequences are MNHEY and SMNVEV (reference sequence). The CDR3 DNA is TGTGCCAGCGCGGGGTTAGAAAACACCGGGGAGCTGTTTTTT. Amino acid sequence: CASAGLENTGELFF.

This clone was found once. The CDR3 nucleotides are TGTGCCAGCAGGTCAGGGCCGCACTTTACTAATTCACCCCTCCACTTT. Protein sequence: CASRSGPHFTNSPLHF. V and J are TRBV5-8 and TRBJ1-6, with D maybe TRBD1 (5 bases). The CDR3 is 16 amino acids. V lost 5 bases to trimming and J lost 6 bases, with 18 bases between them. CDR1 is SGHTS, CDR2 YDEGEE, per germline.

V is TRBV19 and J is TRBJ2-7; no clear D. The V gene's germline CDR1 is LNHDA and CDR2 SQIVND (reference sequence). Trimming cost V 3 bases and J 7 bases, with 10 bases left between them. The CDR3 is 12 amino acids. The CDR3: CASSIAAEEQYF. The CDR3 DNA is TGTGCCAGTAGTATTGCTGCGGAGGAGCAGTACTTC.

This clone was found a few times. This chain uses TRBV5-6 with TRBJ2-3; D is unclear. Germline V gene lookup returns CDR1 SGHDT and CDR2 YYEEEE. CDR3 length: 13 amino acids. Trimming shortened V by 6 bases and J by 6 bases, and 14 bases separated the two germline ends. The CDR3 region is CASTYSLTDTQYF. The CDR3 region has the DNA TGTGCCAGCACTTACAGCCTCACGGATACGCAGTATTTT.

The V and J genes are TRBV5-1 and TRBJ2-5, with a possible D match to TRBD1 (7 bases). The CDR3 loop spans 16 amino acids. The ends were cut back, 4 bases at V and 4 bases at J, with 20 bases in the middle. Looked up from germline, CDR1 is SGHRS and CDR2 is YFSETQ. Here the CDR3 reads CASSVRQGGQGETQYF. Written as DNA, the CDR3 is TGCGCCAGCAGCGTACGACAGGGAGGTCAGGGAGAGACCCAGTACTTC.

The gene calls are TRBV5-4 and TRBJ1-2; D is unresolved. Trimming pared 10 bases from V and 0 bases from J, leaving 13 bases between. CDR3 length: 13 amino acids. CDR1 is SGHNT and CDR2 is YYREEE in the germline V gene (reference sequence). The CDR3 sequence is CALGGSPNYGYTF. For the CDR3, the DNA is TGTGCCCTAGGCGGGTCACCTAACTATGGCTACACCTTC.

This clone was counted between two and nine times. This chain links TRBV19 with TRBJ2-2; TRBD2 matches at 7 bases. Trimming cost V 2 bases and J 3 bases; bases outside gene matches: 3. The CDR3 totals 15 residues. Germline V lookup: CDR1 LNHDA, CDR2 SQIVND (reference sequence). The CDR3: CASSISGRDTGELFF. CDR3 nucleotide sequence: TGTGCCAGTAGTATATCAGGGAGGGACACCGGGGAGCTGTTTTTT.

The V call is TRBV10-3, the J call TRBJ2-1; 8 bases fit TRBD2. The CDR3 covers 14 residues. In germline, CDR1 is ENHRY, CDR2 SYGVKD. Trimming cost V 10 bases and J 8 bases; bases outside gene matches: 13. This CDR3 is CATGRGGILDEQFF. The CDR3 DNA reads TGTGCCACCGGGAGGGGGGGTATTTTGGATGAGCAGTTCTTC.

This clone was detected once. The rearrangement links TRBV6-5 to TRBJ2-7; D is possibly TRBD2 (5 bases). Trimming cost V 7 bases and J 2 bases, with 15 bases left between them. CDR1 and CDR2 from the germline V gene are MNHEY and SVGAGI. The CDR3 runs to 14 residues. The CDR3 coding sequence is TGTGCCAGCACCCTTGCGGCGGGTACCTACGAGCAGTACTTC. Amino acids: CASTLAAGTYEQYF.

The chain combines TRBV29-1 with TRBJ2-4; 7 bases agree with TRBD2. The CDR3 length is 15 residues. Losses at the gene ends were 8 bases for V and 9 bases for J; bases not matched to a gene: 19. Germline V gene data show CDR1 as SQVTM and CDR2 as ANQGSEA. The CDR3 DNA is TGCAGCATAGAAACCGGGACTACCCTCGGGGGCATTCAGTACTTC. Its protein product is CSIETGTTLGGIQYF.

This clone was counted between two and nine times. V usage is TRBV30 and J usage is TRBJ2-3; TRBD2 is a possible D gene (7 bases). The CDR3 contains 16 residues. The V gene lost 2 bases and the J gene lost 6 bases, with 21 bases spanning the gap. Germline-derived CDR1 and CDR2 are GTSNPN and SVGIG (reference sequence). The CDR3 sequence: CAWSSQGGGKWDTQYF. The CDR3 nucleotides are TGTGCCTGGAGTTCCCAAGGGGGGGGAAAGTGGGATACGCAGTATTTT.

This clone was counted only a few times. The DNA for the CDR3 is TGTGCCAGCAGCCCCGGACAGGGGTACTACGAGCAGTACTTC. It codes for CASSPGQGYYEQYF. This chain connects TRBV6-5 to TRBJ2-7; 9 bases match TRBD1. After removal of 6 bases from V and 3 bases from J, the junction contained 6 bases not matched to a gene. This CDR3 spans 14 amino acids. CDR1 is MNHEY, CDR2 SVGAGI, per germline.

This chain joins TRBV5-8 and TRBJ1-4; tentatively, D is TRBD1 (6 bases). CDR1 is SGHTS and CDR2 is YDEGEE in the germline V gene. The CDR3 sequence is 18 residues long. Trimming left V 0 bases short and J 4 bases short, with 19 bases between. The CDR3 region is CASSLEVFLGTSNEKLFF. The CDR3 DNA follows: TGTGCCAGCAGCTTGGAGGTTTTTCTCGGGACAAGTAATGAAAAACTGTTTTTT.

The rearrangement uses TRBV7-8 and TRBJ2-1; 14 nucleotides align to TRBD2. Germline V gene data show CDR1 as SGHVS and CDR2 as FQNEAQ. The ends lost 4 bases at V and 6 bases at J; junction bases unmatched: 14. The CDR3 has 19 residues. The CDR3 is CASSSGPGLAGAAANEQFF. DNA of the CDR3: TGTGCCAGCAGCTCGGGACCGGGACTAGCGGGAGCAGCGGCCAATGAGCAGTTCTTC.

This clone was picked up one time. Here the CDR3 reads CASSSYGQGSFNEQFF. In DNA form, the CDR3 reads TGTGCCAGCAGCTCATACGGACAGGGGAGTTTCAATGAGCAGTTCTTC. The rearrangement joins TRBV7-8 to TRBJ2-1, with 9 bases lining up with TRBD1. CDR1 and CDR2 from the germline V gene are SGHVS and FQNEAQ. With 4 bases clipped from V and 6 bases from J, the junction kept 10 bases outside the gene matches. The CDR3 is 16 residues long.

The chain carries TRBV28 and TRBJ2-7, with D perhaps matching TRBD2 (6 bases). This CDR3 comprises 13 residues. Germline V gives CDR1 MDHEN, CDR2 SYDVKM. V gave up 7 bases and J gave up 6 bases, with 16 bases separating them. The CDR3 sequence is CASMEFRGSEQYF. The CDR3 nucleotides are TGTGCCAGCATGGAGTTTCGGGGGAGCGAGCAGTACTTC.

In DNA form, the CDR3 reads TGTGCCAGCTCACCCGGAGGGCTCAATGAGCAGTTCTTC. Translated, it gives CASSPGGLNEQFF. The V and J genes are TRBV18 and TRBJ2-1; possibly TRBD2 for D (6 bases). The CDR3 loop spans 13 amino acids. V gave up 3 bases and J gave up 6 bases, with 9 bases separating them. Germline V gives CDR1 KGHSH, CDR2 LQKENI.

This chain links TRBV7-3 with TRBJ2-5, with TRBD2 matching over 7 bases. V dropped 5 bases and J dropped 4; count of bases not matched to a gene: 7. The germline gives CDR1 SGHTA, CDR2 FQGTGA. This CDR3 has 14 amino acids. The CDR3 sequence: CASSPGWGGETQYF. The CDR3 nucleotides read TGTGCCAGCAGCCCCGGGTGGGGGGGAGAGACCCAGTACTTC.

This clone showed up just a few times. The genes are TRBV10-2 and TRBJ2-7; TRBD2 is a possible D gene (7 bases). This CDR3 comprises 13 residues. CDR1 and CDR2 (germline): WSHSY, SAAADI. With 3 bases removed from V and 6 bases from J, the gap between germline ends came to 12 bases. The CDR3 loop reads CASSDYRGAEQYF. CDR3 bases: TGCGCCAGCAGTGATTACCGGGGGGCCGAGCAGTACTTC.

This sequence joins TRBV7-6 and TRBJ2-7, with 7 bases identical to TRBD1. Germline trimming cut 6 bases from V and 6 bases from J; bases unmatched to any gene: 8. The V gene's germline CDR1 is SGHVS and CDR2 FNYEAQ. The CDR3 has 13 amino acids. This chain's CDR3 is CASSRNRGREQYF. As DNA, the CDR3 is TGTGCCAGCAGTCGAAACAGGGGTCGCGAGCAGTACTTC.

CDR3 loop: CASGDVNRGGTEAFF. CDR3 DNA sequence: TGCGCCAGCGGGGACGTAAACAGGGGGGGCACTGAAGCTTTCTTT. The rearrangement uses TRBV4-3 and TRBJ1-1, with 8 bases fitting TRBD1. The CDR3 is made up of 15 amino acids. With V trimmed by 8 bases and J by 4 bases, 12 bases remained unmatched. Germline V lookup: CDR1 LGHNA, CDR2 YSLEER.

This chain uses TRBV9 with TRBJ2-3; possible D gene TRBD2, 6 bases. The V gene's germline CDR1 is SGDLS and CDR2 YYNGEE. V dropped 3 bases and J dropped 6 bases, with 11 bases sitting between them. The length of the CDR3 is 13 residues. The chain's CDR3 is CASSARRADTQYF. CDR3 bases: TGTGCCAGCAGCGCACGGAGGGCGGATACGCAGTATTTT.